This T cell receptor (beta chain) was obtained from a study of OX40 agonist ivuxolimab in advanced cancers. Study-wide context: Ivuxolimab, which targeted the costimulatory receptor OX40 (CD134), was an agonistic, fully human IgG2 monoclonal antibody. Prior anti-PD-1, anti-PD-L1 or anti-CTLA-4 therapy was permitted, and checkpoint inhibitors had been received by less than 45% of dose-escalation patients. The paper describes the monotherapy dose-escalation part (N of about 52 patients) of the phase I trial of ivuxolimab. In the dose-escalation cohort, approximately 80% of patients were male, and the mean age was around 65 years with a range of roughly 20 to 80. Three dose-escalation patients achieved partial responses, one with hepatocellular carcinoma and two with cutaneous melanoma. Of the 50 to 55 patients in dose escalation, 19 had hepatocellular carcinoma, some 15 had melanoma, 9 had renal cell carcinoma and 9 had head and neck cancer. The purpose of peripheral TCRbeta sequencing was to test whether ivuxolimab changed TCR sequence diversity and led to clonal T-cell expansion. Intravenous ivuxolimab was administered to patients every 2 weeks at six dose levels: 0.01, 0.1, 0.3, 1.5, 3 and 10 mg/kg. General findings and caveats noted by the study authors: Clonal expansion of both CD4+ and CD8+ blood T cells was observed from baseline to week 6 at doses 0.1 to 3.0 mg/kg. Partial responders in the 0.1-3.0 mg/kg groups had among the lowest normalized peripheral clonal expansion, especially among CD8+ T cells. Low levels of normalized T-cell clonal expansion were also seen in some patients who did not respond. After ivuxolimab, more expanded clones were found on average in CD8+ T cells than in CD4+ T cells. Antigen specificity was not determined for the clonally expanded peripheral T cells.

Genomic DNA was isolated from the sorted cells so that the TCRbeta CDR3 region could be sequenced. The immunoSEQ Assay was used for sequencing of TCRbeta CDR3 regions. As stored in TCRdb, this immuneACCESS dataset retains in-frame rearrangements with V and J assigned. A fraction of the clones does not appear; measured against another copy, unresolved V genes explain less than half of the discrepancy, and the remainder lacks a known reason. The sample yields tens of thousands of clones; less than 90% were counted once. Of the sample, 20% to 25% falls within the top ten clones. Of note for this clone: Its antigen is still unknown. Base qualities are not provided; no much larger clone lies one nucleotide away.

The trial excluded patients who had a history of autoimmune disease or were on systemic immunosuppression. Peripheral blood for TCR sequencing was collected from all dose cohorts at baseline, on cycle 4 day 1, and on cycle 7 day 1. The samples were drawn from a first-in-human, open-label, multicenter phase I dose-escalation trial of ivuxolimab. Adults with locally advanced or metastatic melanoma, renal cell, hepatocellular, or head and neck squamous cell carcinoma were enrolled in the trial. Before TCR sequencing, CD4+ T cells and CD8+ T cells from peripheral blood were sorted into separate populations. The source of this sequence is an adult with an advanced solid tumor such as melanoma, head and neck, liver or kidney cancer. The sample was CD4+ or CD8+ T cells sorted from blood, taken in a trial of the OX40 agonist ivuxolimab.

The DNA reads as follows: TGTGCCAGCAGCTTAACGAGGGCCCCCCTAGCCGGGGAGCTGTTTTTT. Its amino acids are CASSLTRAPLAGELFF. In this chain, TRBV11-1 is recombined with TRBJ2-2; matching of 5 bases hints at TRBD2 as the D gene. In the germline V gene (reference sequence), CDR1 corresponds to SGHAT and CDR2 to FQDESV. V sheds 2 bases and J sheds 6 bases, leaving 16 bases between their ends. The CDR3 starts with the cysteine, ends with the phenylalanine, and has 16 residues. The read is trimmed to its CDR3 DNA, 48 bases read in frame from base 1.